This T cell receptor beta chain was sequenced during a study of shared T cell receptors in the human thymus. Germline V gene data show CDR1 as SQVTM and CDR2 as ANQGSEA. CDR3 size: 15 residues. V was trimmed by 3 bases and J by 0 bases, leaving 11 bases between them. Only in-frame clones appear in the TCRdb table, and some are missing; sequencing was by immunoSEQ multiplex PCR. This table holds under 700,000 clones, approximately 80% found once. This sample was also put to use in a study of human thymus T cells. That source notes: The people who donated were healthy Finnish babies having corrective surgery for congenital heart defects. Resected material from corrective heart surgery provided the thymus tissue analysed. Unrelated individuals were reported by related research to share highly overlapping thymic repertoires.

The V and J genes are TRBV29-1 and TRBJ1-4, with D perhaps matching TRBD1 (5 bases). The sequencing sample was made of thymocytes. This receptor was taken from a boy less than two years old with a congenital heart defect. The CDR3 DNA is TGCAGCGTTGAGGGGCAGTACACAACTAATGAAAAACTGTTTTTT. Translating it yields CSVEGQYTTNEKLFF.